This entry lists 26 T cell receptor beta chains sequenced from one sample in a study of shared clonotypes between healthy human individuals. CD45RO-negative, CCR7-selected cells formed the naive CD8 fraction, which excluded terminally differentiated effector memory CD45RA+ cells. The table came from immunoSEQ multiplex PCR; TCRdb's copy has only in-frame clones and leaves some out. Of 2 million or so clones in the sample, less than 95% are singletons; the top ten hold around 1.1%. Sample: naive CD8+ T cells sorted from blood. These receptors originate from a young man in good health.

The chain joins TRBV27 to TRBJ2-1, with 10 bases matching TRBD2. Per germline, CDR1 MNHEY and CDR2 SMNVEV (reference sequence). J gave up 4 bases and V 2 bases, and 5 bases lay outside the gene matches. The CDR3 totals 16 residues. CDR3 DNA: TGTGCCAGCAGTTTACTAGCGGGGGACAGATACAATGAGCAGTTCTTC. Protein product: CASSLLAGDRYNEQFF.

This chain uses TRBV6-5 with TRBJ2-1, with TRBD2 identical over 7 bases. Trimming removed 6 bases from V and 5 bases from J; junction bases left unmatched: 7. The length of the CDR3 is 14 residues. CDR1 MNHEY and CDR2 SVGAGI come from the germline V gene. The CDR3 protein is CASSWGGANNEQFF. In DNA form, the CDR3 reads TGTGCCAGCAGCTGGGGAGGGGCGAACAATGAGCAGTTCTTC.

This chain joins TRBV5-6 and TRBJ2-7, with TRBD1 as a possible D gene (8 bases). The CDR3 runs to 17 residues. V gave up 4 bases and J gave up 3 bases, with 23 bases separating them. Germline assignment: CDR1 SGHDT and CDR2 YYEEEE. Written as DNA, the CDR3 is TGTGCCAGCAGCCCTCTGGGGGGGACAGGTAACTACTACGAGCAGTACTTC. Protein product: CASSPLGGTGNYYEQYF.

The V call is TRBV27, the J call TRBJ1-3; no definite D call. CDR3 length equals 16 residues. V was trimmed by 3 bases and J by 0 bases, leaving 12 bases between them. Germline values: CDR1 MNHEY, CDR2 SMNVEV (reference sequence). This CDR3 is CASSFIGPSSGNTIYF. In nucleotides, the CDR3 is TGTGCCAGCAGTTTCATTGGACCGTCCTCTGGAAACACCATATATTTT.

The CDR3 reads CASSQDLTSGTYNEQFF. As DNA, the CDR3 is TGCGCCAGCAGCCAAGATCTCACTAGCGGGACATACAATGAGCAGTTCTTC. The J gene is TRBJ2-1, the V gene TRBV4-1; 10 bases match TRBD2. V lost 0 bases and J lost 4; bases outside the gene matches: 6. The CDR3 contains 17 residues. Germline V gene data show CDR1 as MGHRA and CDR2 as YSYEKL.

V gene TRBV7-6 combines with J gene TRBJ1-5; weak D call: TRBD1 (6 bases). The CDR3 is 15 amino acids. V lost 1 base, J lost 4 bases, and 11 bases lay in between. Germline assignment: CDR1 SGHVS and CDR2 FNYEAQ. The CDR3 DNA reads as TGTGCCAGCAGCTTAGGCAGGGGAGGGAATCAGCCCCAGCATTTT. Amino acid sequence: CASSLGRGGNQPQHF.

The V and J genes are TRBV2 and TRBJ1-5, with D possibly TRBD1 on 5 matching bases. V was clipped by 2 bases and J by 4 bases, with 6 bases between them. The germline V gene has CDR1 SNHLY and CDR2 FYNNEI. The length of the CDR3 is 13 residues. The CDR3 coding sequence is TGTGCCAGCAGTGAATGGGGGAATCAGCCCCAGCATTTT. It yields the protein CASSEWGNQPQHF.

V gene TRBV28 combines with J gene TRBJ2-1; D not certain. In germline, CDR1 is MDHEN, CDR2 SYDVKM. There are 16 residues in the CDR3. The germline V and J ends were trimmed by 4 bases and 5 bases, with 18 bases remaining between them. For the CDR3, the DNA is TGTGCCAGCAGTTACCCCCTCGCTATAGTAGACAATGAGCAGTTCTTC. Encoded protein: CASSYPLAIVDNEQFF.

The chain's CDR3 is CASSLSTGVTEAFF. DNA of the CDR3: TGTGCCAGCAGCTTATCCACAGGGGTCACTGAAGCTTTCTTT. V is TRBV5-4 and J is TRBJ1-1; 7 bases agree with TRBD1. The CDR3 loop spans 14 amino acids. CDR1 and CDR2 (germline): SGHNT, YYREEE (reference sequence). With V trimmed by 2 bases and J by 4 bases, 5 bases remained unmatched.

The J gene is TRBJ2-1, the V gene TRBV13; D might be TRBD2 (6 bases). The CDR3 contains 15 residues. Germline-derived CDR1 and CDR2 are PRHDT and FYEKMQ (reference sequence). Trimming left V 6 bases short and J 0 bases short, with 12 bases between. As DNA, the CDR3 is TGTGCCAGCAGTCCCCTGGGGGGCTCCTACAATGAGCAGTTCTTC. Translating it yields CASSPLGGSYNEQFF.

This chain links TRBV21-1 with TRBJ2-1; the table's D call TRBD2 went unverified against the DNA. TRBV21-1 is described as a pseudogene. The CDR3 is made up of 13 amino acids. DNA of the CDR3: TGTGCCAGCAGCAAAGGCCCGGACAATGAGCAGTTCTTC. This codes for CASSKGPDNEQFF.

The CDR3 bases are TGTGCCAGCAGTGAAAGCCCTAGCGGCGTCTCAGAGACCCAGTACTTC. It translates to CASSESPSGVSETQYF. This chain joins TRBV6-1 and TRBJ2-5; 7 bases align to TRBD2. The CDR3 covers 16 residues. Germline loops: CDR1 MNHNS, CDR2 SASEGT. The junction had 10 bases not matched to a gene; V was cut back by 2 bases and J by 4 bases.

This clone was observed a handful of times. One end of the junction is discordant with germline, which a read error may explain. This CDR3 reads CASREQGEQFF. Here the CDR3 DNA reads TGTGCCAGCCGTGAACAGGGTGAGCAGTTCTTC. This chain connects TRBV6-1 to TRBJ2-1, with a possible D match to TRBD1 (6 bases). The CDR3 consists of 11 residues. Germline V lookup: CDR1 MNHNS, CDR2 SASEGT.

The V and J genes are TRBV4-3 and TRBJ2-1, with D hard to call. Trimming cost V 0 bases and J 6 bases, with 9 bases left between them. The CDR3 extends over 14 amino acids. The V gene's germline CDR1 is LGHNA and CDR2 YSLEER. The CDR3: CASSQDELGNEQFF. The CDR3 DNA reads TGCGCCAGCAGCCAAGATGAACTGGGCAATGAGCAGTTCTTC.

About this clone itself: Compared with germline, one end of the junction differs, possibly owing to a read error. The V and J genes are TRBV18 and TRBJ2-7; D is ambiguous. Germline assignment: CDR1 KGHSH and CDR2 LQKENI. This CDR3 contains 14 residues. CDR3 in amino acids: CTSSPPGRSYEQYF. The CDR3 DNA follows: TGTACCAGCTCACCACCGGGCAGATCCTACGAGCAGTACTTC.

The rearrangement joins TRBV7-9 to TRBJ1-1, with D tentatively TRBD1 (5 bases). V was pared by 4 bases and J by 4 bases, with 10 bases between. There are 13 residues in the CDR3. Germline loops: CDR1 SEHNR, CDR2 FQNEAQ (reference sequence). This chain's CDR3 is CASSSRQPTEAFF. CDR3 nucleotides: TGTGCCAGCAGCTCCAGACAGCCCACTGAAGCTTTCTTT.

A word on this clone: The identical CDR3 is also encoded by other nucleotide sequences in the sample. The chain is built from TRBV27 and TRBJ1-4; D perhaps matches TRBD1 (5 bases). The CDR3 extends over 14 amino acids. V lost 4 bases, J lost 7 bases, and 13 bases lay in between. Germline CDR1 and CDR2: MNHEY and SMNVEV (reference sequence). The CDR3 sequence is CASSSGPGGEKLFF. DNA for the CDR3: TGTGCCAGCAGTTCCGGACCCGGGGGTGAAAAACTGTTTTTT.

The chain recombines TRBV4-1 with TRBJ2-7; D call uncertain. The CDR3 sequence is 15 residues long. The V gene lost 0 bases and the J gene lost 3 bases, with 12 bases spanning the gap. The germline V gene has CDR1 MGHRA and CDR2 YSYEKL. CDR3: CASSQDYGRHYEQYF. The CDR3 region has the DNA TGCGCCAGCAGCCAAGATTACGGGCGACACTACGAGCAGTACTTC.

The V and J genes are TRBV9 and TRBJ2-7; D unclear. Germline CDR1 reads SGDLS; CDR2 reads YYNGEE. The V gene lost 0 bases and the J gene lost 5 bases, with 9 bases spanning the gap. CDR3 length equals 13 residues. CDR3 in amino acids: CASSVGKSDEQYF. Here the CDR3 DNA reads TGTGCCAGCAGCGTAGGTAAGAGCGACGAGCAGTACTTC.

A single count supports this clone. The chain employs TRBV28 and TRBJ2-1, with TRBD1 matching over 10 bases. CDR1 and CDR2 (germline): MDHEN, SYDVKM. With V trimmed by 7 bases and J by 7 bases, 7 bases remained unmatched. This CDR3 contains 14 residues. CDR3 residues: CASNRQGARNEQFF. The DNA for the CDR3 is TGTGCCAGCAACCGACAGGGGGCAAGGAATGAGCAGTTCTTC.

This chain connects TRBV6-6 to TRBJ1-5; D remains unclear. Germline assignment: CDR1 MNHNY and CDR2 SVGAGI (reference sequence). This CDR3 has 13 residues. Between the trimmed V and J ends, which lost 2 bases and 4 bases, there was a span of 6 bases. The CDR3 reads CASSYVVNQPQHF. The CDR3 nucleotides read TGTGCCAGCAGTTACGTCGTAAATCAGCCCCAGCATTTT.

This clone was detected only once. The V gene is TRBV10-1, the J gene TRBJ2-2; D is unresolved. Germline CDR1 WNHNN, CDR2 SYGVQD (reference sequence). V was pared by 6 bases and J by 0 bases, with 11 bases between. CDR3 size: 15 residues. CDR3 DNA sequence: TGCGCCAGCAGCCCTGACATAACGAACACCGGGGAGCTGTTTTTT. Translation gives CASSPDITNTGELFF.

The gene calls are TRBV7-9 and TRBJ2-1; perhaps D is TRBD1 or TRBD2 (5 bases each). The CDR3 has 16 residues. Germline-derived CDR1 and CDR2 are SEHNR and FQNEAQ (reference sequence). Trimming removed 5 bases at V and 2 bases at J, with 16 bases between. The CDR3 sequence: CASSPRDGLTYNEQFF. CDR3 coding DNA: TGTGCCAGCAGCCCCAGGGACGGCCTCACCTACAATGAGCAGTTCTTC. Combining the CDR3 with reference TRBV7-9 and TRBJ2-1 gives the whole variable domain DTGVSQNPRHKITKRGQNVTFRCDPISEHNRLYWYRQTLGQGPEFLTYFQNEAQLEKSRLLSDRFSAERPKGSFSTLEIQRTEQGDSAMYLCASSPRDGLTYNEQFFGPGTRLTVL.

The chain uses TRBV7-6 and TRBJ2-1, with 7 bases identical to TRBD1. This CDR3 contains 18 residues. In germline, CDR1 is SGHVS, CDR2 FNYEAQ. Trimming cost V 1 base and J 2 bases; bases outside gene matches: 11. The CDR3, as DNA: TGTGCCAGCAGCTTAGATGGGAGACAGGGTACCCCCTACAATGAGCAGTTCTTC. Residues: CASSLDGRQGTPYNEQFF.

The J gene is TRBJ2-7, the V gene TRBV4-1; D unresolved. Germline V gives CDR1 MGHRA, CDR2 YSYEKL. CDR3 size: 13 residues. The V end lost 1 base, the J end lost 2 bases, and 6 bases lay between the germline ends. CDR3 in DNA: TGCGCCAGCAGCCAAGCTATTACCTACGAGCAGTACTTC. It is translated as CASSQAITYEQYF.

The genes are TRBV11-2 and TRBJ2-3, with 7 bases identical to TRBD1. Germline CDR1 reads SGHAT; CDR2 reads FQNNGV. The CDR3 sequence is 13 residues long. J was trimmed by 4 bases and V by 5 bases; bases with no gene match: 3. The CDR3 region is CASSEGGPDTQYF. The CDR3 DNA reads TGTGCCAGCAGCGAAGGGGGCCCAGATACGCAGTATTTT.